This TCR beta chain was recorded in a study of response to subunit inactivated influenza vaccine. The sample holds a few counts of this clonotype. TCRdb re-analysed the RT-PCR reads in MiXCR, keeping a single row per CDR3 protein. This sample has 550,000 to 800,000 distinct CDR3 sequences, with about 15% found just once. The clonotype comes from a man in his forties or fifties who received an inactivated influenza vaccine. The sequencing here drew on PBMCs from blood, taken around two weeks before vaccination.

The CDR3 sequence: CASSQRPQGSGTEAFF. As DNA, the CDR3 is TGCGCCAGCAGCCAAAGACCTCAGGGGAGTGGTACTGAAGCTTTCTTT. V usage is TRBV5-1 and J usage is TRBJ1-1; possibly TRBD1 for D (6 bases). Trimming stripped 4 bases from V and 5 bases from J, with 21 bases between. Germline V gives CDR1 SGHRS, CDR2 YFSETQ. The CDR3 runs 16 residues.